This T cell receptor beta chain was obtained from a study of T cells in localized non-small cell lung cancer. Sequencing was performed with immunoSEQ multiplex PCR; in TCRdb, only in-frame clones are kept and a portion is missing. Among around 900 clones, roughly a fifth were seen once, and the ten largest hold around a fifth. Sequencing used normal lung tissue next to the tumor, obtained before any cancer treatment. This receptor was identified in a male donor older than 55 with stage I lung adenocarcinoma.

CDR3 sequence: CASSLPGDSGANVLTF. Here the CDR3 DNA reads TGTGCCAGCAGTTTACCAGGGGACTCTGGGGCCAACGTCCTGACTTTC. V gene TRBV28 combines with J gene TRBJ2-6, with D possibly TRBD1 on 6 matching bases. Trimming took 2 bases from V and 0 from J, leaving 8 bases between them. This CDR3 is built from 16 residues. CDR1 is MDHEN and CDR2 is SYDVKM in the germline V gene. Using reference TRBV28 and TRBJ2-6 for the parts outside the CDR3, the full variable domain is DVKVTQSSRYLVKRTGEKVFLECVQDMDHENMFWYRQDPGLGLRLIYFSYDVKMKEKGDIPEGYSVSREKKERFSLILESASTNQTSMYLCASSLPGDSGANVLTFGAGSRLTVL.